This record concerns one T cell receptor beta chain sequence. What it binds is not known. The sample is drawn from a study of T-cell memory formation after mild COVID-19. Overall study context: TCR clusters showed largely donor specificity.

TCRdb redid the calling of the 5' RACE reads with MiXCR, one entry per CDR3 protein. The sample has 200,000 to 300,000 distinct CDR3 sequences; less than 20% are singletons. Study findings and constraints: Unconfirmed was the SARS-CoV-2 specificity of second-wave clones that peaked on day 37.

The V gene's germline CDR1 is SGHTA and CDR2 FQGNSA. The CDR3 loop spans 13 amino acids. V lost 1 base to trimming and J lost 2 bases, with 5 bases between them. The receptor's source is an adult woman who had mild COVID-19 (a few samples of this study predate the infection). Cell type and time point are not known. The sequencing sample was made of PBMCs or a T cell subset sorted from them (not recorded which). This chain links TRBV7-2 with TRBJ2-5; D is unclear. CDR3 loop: CASSLVTQETQYF. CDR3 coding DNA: TGTGCCAGCAGCTTAGTGACTCAAGAGACCCAGTACTTC.